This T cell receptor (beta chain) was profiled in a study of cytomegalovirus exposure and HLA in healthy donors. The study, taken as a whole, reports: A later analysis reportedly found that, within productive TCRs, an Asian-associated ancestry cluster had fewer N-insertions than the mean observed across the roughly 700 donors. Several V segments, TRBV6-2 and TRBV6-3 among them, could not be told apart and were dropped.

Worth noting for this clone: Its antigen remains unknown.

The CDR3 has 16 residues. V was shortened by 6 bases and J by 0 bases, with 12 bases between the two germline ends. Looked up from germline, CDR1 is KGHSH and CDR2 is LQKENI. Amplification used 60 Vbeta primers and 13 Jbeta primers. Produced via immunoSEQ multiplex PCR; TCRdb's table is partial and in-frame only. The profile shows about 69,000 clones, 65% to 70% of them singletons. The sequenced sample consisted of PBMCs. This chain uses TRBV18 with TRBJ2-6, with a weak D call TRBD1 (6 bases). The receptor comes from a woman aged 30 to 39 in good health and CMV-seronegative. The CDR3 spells CASSRDMSSGANVLTF. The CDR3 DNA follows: TGTGCCAGCTCTCGGGACATGAGCTCTGGGGCCAACGTCCTGACTTTC.